Listed below are T cell receptor beta chains from one sample, sequenced in a study of HIV-infected children after antiretroviral therapy interruption. TCRdb recomputed calls from the 3' RACE reads with MiXCR, one row per CDR3 protein. The table includes over 35,000 distinct CDR3 sequences, over 6% detected once. This specimen consisted of CD45RA+ CD4+ T cells from PBMCs, pooled from several time points, obtained from a donor given antiretroviral therapy, either interrupted or continuous. All receptors derive from a pool of human donors with HIV. Each CDR3 is given with its conserved first and last residue. The order of the fields is J gene, D gene, V gene, clone size, CDR3 protein, CDR3 DNA. D genes are given only for firm matches. Clone size is not always given. Where it is, it says once, few, many or a class for expanded clones.

TRBJ1-5,TRBD1,TRBV19,many,CASSIQGELGQPQHF,TGTGCCAGTAGTATACAGGGGGAGCTCGGGCAGCCCCAGCATTTT
TRBJ2-3,-,TRBV12-3/TRBV12-4,many,CASSFPAPLDTQYF,TGTGCCAGCAGTTTCCCAGCTCCATTGGATACGCAGTATTTT
TRBJ2-5,-,TRBV11-2,many,CASSLDIETQYF,TGTGCCAGCAGCTTAGACATCGAGACCCAGTACTTC
TRBJ2-7,-,TRBV6-2/TRBV6-3,many,CASSNGPGGLYEQYF,TGTGCCAGCAGCAACGGCCCGGGGGGCCTCTACGAGCAGTACTTC
TRBJ1-1,-,TRBV5-1,many,CASSSSGTEAFF,TGCGCCAGCAGCTCTAGTGGGACTGAAGCTTTCTTT
TRBJ2-5,-,TRBV7-2,many,CASSKAIPRGLGETQYF,TGTGCCAGCAGCAAAGCTATCCCCCGGGGGCTAGGGGAGACCCAGTACTTC
TRBJ1-6,-,TRBV4-1,many,CASSQVHSENSPLHF,TGCGCCAGCAGCCAAGTCCACAGTGAGAATTCACCCCTCCACTTT
TRBJ1-6,-,TRBV19,many,CASSRQYNSPLYF,TGTGCCAGCAGTAGACAGTATAATTCGCCCCTCTACTTT
TRBJ2-1,TRBD2,TRBV4-1,many,CASSRTSGEYNEQFF,TGCGCCAGCAGCCGGACTAGCGGGGAATACAATGAGCAGTTCTTC
TRBJ2-7,TRBD2,TRBV7-9,many,CASSLAQPGLVTIYEQYF,TGTGCCAGCAGCTTAGCCCAACCGGGACTAGTCACAATCTACGAGCAGTACTTC
TRBJ1-5,-,TRBV20-1,many,CSARDRATLRGQPQHF,TGCAGTGCTAGAGACCGCGCTACCCTCAGGGGACAGCCCCAGCATTTT
TRBJ1-2,-,TRBV28,many,CASRLKGSGYGYTF,TGTGCCAGCAGGTTGAAGGGGAGCGGCTATGGCTACACCTTC
TRBJ2-3,-,TRBV9,-,CASSVAGQASTDTQYF,TGTGCCAGCAGCGTAGCAGGGCAGGCTAGCACAGATACGCAGTATTTT
TRBJ2-2,TRBD2,TRBV12-3/TRBV12-4,few,CASMASGNTGELFF,TGTGCCAGCATGGCTAGCGGTAACACCGGGGAGCTGTTTTTT
TRBJ2-7,TRBD1,TRBV28,many,CASRTGQGTGEQYF,TGTGCCAGCAGAACTGGACAGGGGACGGGCGAGCAGTACTTC
TRBJ2-7,TRBD2,TRBV4-1,-,CASSPFPGTSGRAHEQYF,TGTGCCAGCAGCCCATTTCCCGGGACTAGCGGGAGGGCTCACGAGCAGTACTTC
TRBJ2-1,-,TRBV5-1,-,CASSLPSLDEQFF,TGCGCCAGCAGCTTGCCTAGTCTCGATGAGCAGTTCTTC
TRBJ2-7,-,TRBV4-1,many,CASSHTDEIGYEQYF,TGCGCCAGCAGCCACACGGACGAAATTGGGTACGAGCAGTACTTC
TRBJ2-3,TRBD1,TRBV4-2,many,CASSQGGQGETLYF,TGTGCCAGCAGCCAAGGGGGACAGGGGGAAACGCTGTATTTT
TRBJ2-3,TRBD2,TRBV7-3,-,CASSLVSGRTDTQYF,TGTGCCAGCAGCTTAGTTAGCGGGAGGACAGATACGCAGTATTTT
TRBJ2-7,-,TRBV4-2,medium-sized,CASSQELGGLYEQYF,TGTGCCAGCAGCCAAGAACTGGGGGGGCTTTATGAACAGTACTTC
TRBJ2-5,-,TRBV11-2,many,CASSLDKKPEYF,TGTGCCAGCAGCTTAGATAAGAAGCCAGAGTACTTC
TRBJ1-1,-,TRBV28,many,CASSLWRGKVNTEAFF,TGTGCCAGCAGTTTATGGAGAGGAAAGGTGAACACTGAAGCTTTCTTT
TRBJ2-3,TRBD2,TRBV10-2,many,CASRNNLGGPDTQYF,TGCGCCAGCAGGAACAACCTGGGAGGGCCAGATACGCAGTATTTT
TRBJ2-5,-,TRBV5-4,many,CASSFPYQETQYF,TGTGCCAGCAGCTTCCCCTACCAAGAGACCCAGTACTTC
TRBJ1-2,-,TRBV18,many,CASSPGFGDFGYTF,TGTGCCAGCTCACCAGGGTTTGGGGATTTTGGCTACACCTTC
TRBJ1-6,-,TRBV9,few,CASSVGVGSPLHF,TGTGCCAGCAGCGTAGGAGTAGGCTCACCCCTCCACTTT
TRBJ2-1,-,TRBV6-2/TRBV6-3,many,CASSPQGGVGSHNEQFF,TGTGCCAGCAGCCCCCAAGGTGGGGTGGGCTCCCACAATGAGCAGTTCTTC
TRBJ2-1,-,TRBV10-2,medium-sized,CASSDEGQNYAEQFF,TGTGCCAGCAGTGATGAGGGACAAAACTATGCTGAGCAGTTCTTC
TRBJ2-3,-,TRBV28,many,CASSLGDYRGVWPDTQYF,TGTGCCAGCAGTTTAGGGGACTACAGGGGGGTATGGCCAGATACGCAGTATTTT
TRBJ2-2,-,TRBV12-3/TRBV12-4,many,CASSLAVGVSGELFF,TGTGCCAGCAGTTTAGCAGTAGGGGTCTCCGGGGAGCTGTTTTTT
TRBJ2-1,-,TRBV2,medium-sized,CASSYNAEQFF,TGTGCCAGCAGCTACAATGCTGAGCAGTTCTTC
TRBJ2-1,-,TRBV7-9,few,CASRDLNSYNEQFF,TGTGCCAGCAGGGATCTAAATAGTTACAATGAGCAGTTCTTC
TRBJ2-3,-,TRBV20-1,many,CSARDRGRADTQYF,TGCAGTGCTAGAGATCGGGGTAGGGCAGATACGCAGTATTTT
TRBJ2-5,TRBD2,TRBV7-6,many,CASGMGLAAYYF,TGTGCCAGCGGTATGGGACTAGCGGCCTACTACTTC
TRBJ1-5,-,TRBV20-1,many,CSARRGVNQPQHF,TGCAGTGCTAGGCGGGGGGTTAATCAGCCCCAGCATTTT
TRBJ2-4,TRBD1,TRBV5-1,many,CASSLSGTGPLIQYF,TGCGCCAGCAGCCTGTCCGGGACAGGGCCCTTAATTCAGTACTTC
TRBJ2-5,-,TRBV5-1,many,CASSLTGAGETQYF,TGCGCCAGCAGCTTGACGGGCGCAGGGGAGACCCAGTACTTC
TRBJ1-5,TRBD1,TRBV12-5,-,CASGKGQAANQPQHF,TGTGCTAGTGGTAAGGGACAGGCTGCGAATCAGCCCCAGCATTTT
TRBJ1-1,TRBD1,TRBV11-2,many,CASSQGTGIGEAFF,TGTGCCAGCAGCCAGGGGACAGGGATCGGGGAAGCTTTCTTT
TRBJ2-1,TRBD2,TRBV20-1,many,CSARVGSGSYNEQFF,TGCAGTGCTAGAGTGGGTAGCGGGAGTTACAATGAGCAGTTCTTC
TRBJ2-1,-,TRBV4-2,many,CASSHLPQVYNEQFF,TGTGCCAGCAGCCACTTACCCCAGGTCTACAATGAGCAGTTCTTC
TRBJ2-1,-,TRBV23-1,few,CASVGEQFF,TGCGCCAGCGTAGGTGAGCAGTTCTTC